What follows are 9 T cell receptor beta chains derived from one specimen sequenced in a study of cytomegalovirus exposure and HLA in healthy donors. PCR used 60 Vbeta primers and 13 Jbeta primers. The table came from immunoSEQ multiplex PCR; TCRdb's copy has only in-frame clones and leaves some out. The sample has some 63,000 clones, roughly 80% seen once; the top ten hold 3.5% to 4%. The sequencing sample was made of PBMCs. Receptors originate from a woman aged 40 to 50 in good health and CMV-seronegative.

The V gene is TRBV18, the J gene TRBJ1-1; D possibly corresponds to TRBD1 (5 bases). The CDR3 spans 15 residues. Germline V gene sequence: CDR1 KGHSH, CDR2 LQKENI. V lost 4 bases, J lost 0 bases, and 12 bases lay in between. CDR3: CASSRAGTMNTEAFF. The CDR3 DNA follows: TGTGCCAGCTCACGGGCAGGGACTATGAACACTGAAGCTTTCTTT.

V usage is TRBV28 and J usage is TRBJ1-4; possible D gene TRBD1, 6 bases. This CDR3 contains 15 residues. CDR1 and CDR2 (germline): MDHEN, SYDVKM. V was shortened by 7 bases and J by 7 bases, with 19 bases between the two germline ends. CDR3 bases: TGTGCCAGCAATCCGGGGGGCGGGGTGGGTGAAAAACTGTTTTTT. It encodes CASNPGGGVGEKLFF.

This clone came up a few times. CDR3 nucleotides: TGTGCCAGCAGTCTGACTAGCGGGCGGCAAGAGACCCAGTACTTC. This encodes CASSLTSGRQETQYF. The gene calls are TRBV27 and TRBJ2-5; TRBD2 agrees at 10 bases. V lost 5 bases and J lost 2; bases outside the gene matches: 5. Germline V gene data show CDR1 as MNHEY and CDR2 as SMNVEV (reference sequence). The CDR3 totals 15 residues.

V usage is TRBV18 and J usage is TRBJ1-5, with unresolved D. CDR3 length equals 14 residues. The V gene lost 2 bases and the J gene lost 5 bases, with 10 bases spanning the gap. Germline lookup yields CDR1 KGHSH and CDR2 LQKENI. CDR3 in DNA: TGTGCCAGCTCACCAGGTACCGGGGATCAGCCCCAGCATTTT. Residues: CASSPGTGDQPQHF.

This clone occurred a few times. The gene calls are TRBV28 and TRBJ2-5; D might be TRBD1 (6 bases). V was trimmed by 6 bases and J by 1 base, leaving 15 bases between them. Germline V lookup: CDR1 MDHEN, CDR2 SYDVKM. The CDR3 loop spans 15 amino acids. The CDR3 bases are TGTGCCAGCAGCCTCTCCACAGGGCCCCAAGAGACCCAGTACTTC. Its translation: CASSLSTGPQETQYF.

This chain links TRBV5-1 with TRBJ1-1; D not certain. Germline lookup yields CDR1 SGHRS and CDR2 YFSETQ. V gave up 0 bases and J gave up 1 base, with 7 bases separating them. This CDR3 region has 14 residues. The CDR3 region is CASSLGHQNTEAFF. CDR3 DNA sequence: TGCGCCAGCAGCTTGGGACACCAGAACACTGAAGCTTTCTTT. Full variable domain (missing parts from reference TRBV5-1 and TRBJ1-1): KAGVTQTPRYLIKTRGQQVTLSCSPISGHRSVSWYQQTPGQGLQFLFEYFSETQRNKGNFPGRFSGRQFSNSRSEMNVSTLELGDSALYLCASSLGHQNTEAFFGQGTRLTVV.

This sequence joins TRBV9 and TRBJ2-7, with 7 bases identical to TRBD2. V was pared by 3 bases and J by 6 bases, with 6 bases of the junction left unmatched. Looked up from germline, CDR1 is SGDLS and CDR2 is YYNGEE. This CDR3 has 13 amino acids. For the CDR3, the DNA is TGTGCCAGCAGCGCCGGGACTAATGGCGAGCAGTACTTC. It codes for CASSAGTNGEQYF.

The chain employs TRBV5-6 and TRBJ2-5, with 9 positions matching TRBD1. The germline V gene encodes CDR1 SGHDT and CDR2 YYEEEE. J lost 2 bases, V lost 4 bases, and 3 bases had no gene match. The CDR3 is made up of 14 amino acids. CDR3: CASSPGQGQETQYF. The DNA for the CDR3 is TGTGCCAGCAGCCCTGGACAGGGGCAAGAGACCCAGTACTTC.

The V and J genes are TRBV7-2 and TRBJ2-7; 16 bases fit TRBD2. The V gene end was trimmed by 0 bases and the J gene end by 2 bases; junction bases not matched to a gene: 4. The germline V gene encodes CDR1 SGHTA and CDR2 FQGNSA. CDR3 length: 18 amino acids. The CDR3 region has the DNA TGTGCCAGCAGCTTAGCTCCCGGGACTAGCGGGAGGGCCTACGAGCAGTACTTC. Protein sequence: CASSLAPGTSGRAYEQYF.